The rows below give T cell receptor beta chains drawn from one sample of a study of cytotoxic CD8 clonotypes in ibrutinib-treated CLL. TCRdb's table, derived via immunoSEQ multiplex PCR, lists solely in-frame clones and lacks some. The repertoire has 250,000 to 350,000 clones, around 69% of them found once; the top ten carry about 6%. The starting material was PBMCs, obtained at disease progression, from a patient treated with ibrutinib. These receptors originate from a human donor with chronic lymphocytic leukemia. Each CDR3 is given with its conserved first and last residue.

TRBV10-3	TRBJ2-1	CAISGYLAGSRDPYNEQFF
TRBV6-6	TRBJ2-5	CASSPRQDYKETQYF
TRBV28	TRBJ2-5	CASSLVREETQYF
TRBV19	TRBJ2-6	CASSPLGQGALGGANVLTF
TRBV28	TRBJ2-1	CASSPGGGEGEQFF
TRBV18	TRBJ2-2	CASSSTSGEFTGELFF
TRBV7-2	TRBJ2-3	CASSYPGLAATDTQYF
TRBV6-6	TRBJ1-5	CASSQDGLSGQPQHF
TRBV6-5	TRBJ2-7	CASSYLKTYEQYF
TRBV6-4	TRBJ2-7	CASTRGNRGLAGGPEEQYF
TRBV7-9	TRBJ2-3	CASSNSWDTQYF
TRBV5-1	TRBJ2-3	CASSSVGSRTGPDTQYF
TRBV29-1	TRBJ2-1	CSVEVGVAEQFF
TRBV5-6	TRBJ2-7	CASSSGTGEQYF
TRBV25-1	TRBJ2-1	CASSGTGDRGYNEQFF
TRBV27	TRBJ2-7	CASSPTWRGQVYEQYF
TRBV7-8	TRBJ2-1	CASSLIHNEQFF
TRBV7-8	TRBJ1-1	CASSRSNTEAFF
TRBV10-2	TRBJ2-5	CASSETTGALYF
TRBV5-1	TRBJ2-4	CASSPWTGDGNIQYF
TRBV27	TRBJ1-5	CASSLAGRSNGPQHF
TRBV29-1	TRBJ2-7	CSVEDNGKGYEQYF
TRBV11-3	TRBJ2-1	CASSLASSGYNEQFF
TRBV6-6	TRBJ1-2	CASSPGTENGYTF
TRBV19	TRBJ2-1	CASTRTSGSYNEQFF
TRBV6-5	TRBJ2-2	CASSLGGTGELFF
TRBV10-2	TRBJ2-7	CASKKPGLADYEQYF
TRBV19	TRBJ2-3	CASSIDGHRTDTQYF
TRBV5-6	TRBJ2-3	CASSPGTGPSDTQYF
TRBV10-2	TRBJ2-1	CASAASGGPVSYNEQFF
TRBV6-5	TRBJ2-5	CASSYLTSGKETQYF
TRBV18	TRBJ2-5	CASSSRLAAPQETQYF
TRBV5-1	TRBJ2-7	CASSLAGGVYEQYF
TRBV7-9	TRBJ2-7	CASSSDPPGLALEQYF
TRBV15	TRBJ2-7	CATSRNPGEQYF
TRBV7-2	TRBJ1-2	CASSSDSYGYTF
TRBV4-2	TRBJ2-7	CASSQGLAYEQYF
TRBV4-1	TRBJ1-2	CASTPRGGGRIHYGYTF
TRBV15	TRBJ2-1	CATSRDRGASNEQFF
TRBV5-1	TRBJ1-3	CASREISSGNTIYF
TRBV11-2	TRBJ2-7	CASSQIPFEYEQYF
TRBV2	TRBJ2-1	CASRRTSGTTNEQFF
TRBV6-1	TRBJ1-1	CASSRRAGLYTEAFF
TRBV29-1	TRBJ2-3	CSTAHGGDTQYF
TRBV20-1	TRBJ2-2	CSAGSPGELFF
TRBV2	TRBJ2-1	CASRAGNNEQFF
TRBV13	TRBJ2-7	CASSHRTASYEQYF
TRBV29-1	TRBJ2-1	CSVSGLAGGQISYNEQFF
TRBV7-9	TRBJ1-4	CASSQMGQVKLFF
TRBV9	TRBJ1-2	CASSPDVPGPTTNYGYTF
TRBV4-1	TRBJ2-5	CASSQDGFGLGRGFVTQYF
TRBV29-1	TRBJ1-4	CSVGGTGFYEKLFF
TRBV5-1	TRBJ2-1	CASSLSTVNEQFF
TRBV6-5	TRBJ1-1	CASSYGGLRKNTEAFF
TRBV2	TRBJ2-2	CASSRFTGELFF